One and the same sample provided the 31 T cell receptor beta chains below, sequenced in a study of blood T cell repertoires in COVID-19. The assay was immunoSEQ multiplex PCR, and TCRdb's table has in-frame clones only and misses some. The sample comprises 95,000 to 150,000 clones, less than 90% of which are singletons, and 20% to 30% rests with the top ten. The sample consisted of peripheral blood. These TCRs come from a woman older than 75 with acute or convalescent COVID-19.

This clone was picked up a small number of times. This CDR3 reads CASNGQARRDTQYF. CDR3 nucleotide sequence: TGTGCCAGCAATGGACAGGCCCGTCGGGATACGCAGTATTTT. The chain joins TRBV2 to TRBJ2-3, with 7 nucleotides matching TRBD1. Germline trimming cut 7 bases from V and 6 bases from J; bases unmatched to any gene: 10. Germline loops: CDR1 SNHLY, CDR2 FYNNEI. This CDR3 region has 14 residues.

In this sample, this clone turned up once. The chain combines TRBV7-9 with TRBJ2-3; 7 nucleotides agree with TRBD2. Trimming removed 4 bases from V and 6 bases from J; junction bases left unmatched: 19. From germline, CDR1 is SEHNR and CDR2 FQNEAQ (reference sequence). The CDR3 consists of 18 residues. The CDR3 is CASSSLLIHSGPRDTQYF. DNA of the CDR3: TGTGCCAGCAGCTCCCTACTCATCCATAGCGGGCCCCGCGATACGCAGTATTTT. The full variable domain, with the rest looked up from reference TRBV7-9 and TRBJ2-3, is DTGVSQNPRHKITKRGQNVTFRCDPISEHNRLYWYRQTLGQGPEFLTYFQNEAQLEKSRLLSDRFSAERPKGSFSTLEIQRTEQGDSAMYLCASSSLLIHSGPRDTQYFGPGTRLTVL.

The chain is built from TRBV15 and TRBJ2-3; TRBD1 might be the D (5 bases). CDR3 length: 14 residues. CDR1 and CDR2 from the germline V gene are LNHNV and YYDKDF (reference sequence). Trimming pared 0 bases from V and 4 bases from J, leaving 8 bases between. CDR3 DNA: TGTGCCACCAGCAGAGACAGGGCCGCAGATACGCAGTATTTT. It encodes CATSRDRAADTQYF.

The CDR3 DNA is TGTGCCAGCAGTTACCTTAGGACAGGGGTTGGCTACACCTTC. Its protein is CASSYLRTGVGYTF. This chain uses TRBV6-5 with TRBJ1-2; 9 bases fit TRBD1. The V gene end was trimmed by 2 bases and the J gene end by 7 bases; junction bases not matched to a gene: 5. From germline, CDR1 is MNHEY and CDR2 SVGAGI. The CDR3 spans 14 residues.

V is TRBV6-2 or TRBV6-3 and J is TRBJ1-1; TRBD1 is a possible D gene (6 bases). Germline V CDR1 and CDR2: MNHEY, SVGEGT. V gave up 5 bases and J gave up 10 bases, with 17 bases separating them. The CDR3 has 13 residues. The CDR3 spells CASSPPQGRGAFF. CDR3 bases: TGTGCCAGCAGTCCACCACAGGGACGGGGAGCTTTCTTT.

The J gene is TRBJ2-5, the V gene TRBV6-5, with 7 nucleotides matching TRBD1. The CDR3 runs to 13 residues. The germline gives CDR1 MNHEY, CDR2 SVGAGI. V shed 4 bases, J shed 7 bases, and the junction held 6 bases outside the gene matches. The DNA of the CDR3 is TGTGCCAGCAGTTCGACAGGGACCATGACCCAGTACTTC. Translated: CASSSTGTMTQYF.

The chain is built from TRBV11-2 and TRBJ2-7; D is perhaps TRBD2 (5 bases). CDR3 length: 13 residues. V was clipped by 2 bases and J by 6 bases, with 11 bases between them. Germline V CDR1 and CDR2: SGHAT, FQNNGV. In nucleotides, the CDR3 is TGTGCCAGCAGCTTACTCGAACGGGGCGAGCAGTACTTC. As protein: CASSLLERGEQYF.

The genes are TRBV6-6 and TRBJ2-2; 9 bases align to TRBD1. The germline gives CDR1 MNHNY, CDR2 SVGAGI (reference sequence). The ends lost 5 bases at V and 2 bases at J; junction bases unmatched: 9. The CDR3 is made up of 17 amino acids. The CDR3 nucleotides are TGTGCCAGCAGTCGAGTCCCTACAGGGGGCAACACCGGGGAGCTGTTTTTT. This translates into CASSRVPTGGNTGELFF.

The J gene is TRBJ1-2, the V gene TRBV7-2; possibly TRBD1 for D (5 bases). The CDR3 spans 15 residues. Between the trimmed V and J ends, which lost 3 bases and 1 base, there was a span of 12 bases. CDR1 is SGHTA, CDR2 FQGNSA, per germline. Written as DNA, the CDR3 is TGTGCCAGCAGCTTCTCGCGTAGGGGTAACTATGGCTACACCTTC. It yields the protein CASSFSRRGNYGYTF.

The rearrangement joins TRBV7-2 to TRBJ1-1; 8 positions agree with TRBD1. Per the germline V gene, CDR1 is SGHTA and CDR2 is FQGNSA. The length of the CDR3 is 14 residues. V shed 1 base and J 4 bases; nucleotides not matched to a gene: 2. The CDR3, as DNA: TGTGCCAGCAGCTTAGACAGGGGGACCACTGAAGCTTTCTTT. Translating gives CASSLDRGTTEAFF.

The CDR3 bases are TGCGCCAGCAGTGCAGGGCCCTATAATTCACCCCTCCACTTT. Translating gives CASSAGPYNSPLHF. V and J are TRBV10-2 and TRBJ1-6; a possible D gene is TRBD1 (5 bases). CDR1 and CDR2 from the germline V gene are WSHSY and SAAADI. The CDR3 is 14 amino acids. V was trimmed by 4 bases and J by 2 bases, leaving 6 bases between them.

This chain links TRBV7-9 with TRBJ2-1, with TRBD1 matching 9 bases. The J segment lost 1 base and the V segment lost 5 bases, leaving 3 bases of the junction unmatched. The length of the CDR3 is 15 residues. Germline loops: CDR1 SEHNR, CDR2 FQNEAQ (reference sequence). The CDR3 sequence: CASSGGQGSYNEQFF. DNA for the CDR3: TGTGCCAGCAGCGGGGGACAGGGATCCTACAATGAGCAGTTCTTC.

The DNA for the CDR3 is TGTGCCAGCAGCGCACAGGGGGGAAGTACCGGGGAGCTGTTTTTT. Protein product: CASSAQGGSTGELFF. The chain employs TRBV6-5 and TRBJ2-2, with 8 bases that match TRBD1. The V gene's germline CDR1 is MNHEY and CDR2 SVGAGI. The CDR3 consists of 15 residues. Trimming removed 6 bases from V and 5 bases from J; junction bases left unmatched: 8.

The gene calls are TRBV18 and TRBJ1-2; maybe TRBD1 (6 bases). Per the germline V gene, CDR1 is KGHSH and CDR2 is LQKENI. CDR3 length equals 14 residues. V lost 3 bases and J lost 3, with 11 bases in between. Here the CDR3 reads CASSPSRTDYGYTF. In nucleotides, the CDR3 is TGTGCCAGCTCACCGTCCAGGACAGACTATGGCTACACCTTC.

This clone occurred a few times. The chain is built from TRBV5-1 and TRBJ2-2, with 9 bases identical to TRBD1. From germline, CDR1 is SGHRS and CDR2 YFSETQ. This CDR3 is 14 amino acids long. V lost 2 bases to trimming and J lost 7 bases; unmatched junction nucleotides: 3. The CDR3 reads CASSFGDRVGELFF. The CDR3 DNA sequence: TGCGCCAGCAGCTTTGGGGACAGGGTCGGGGAGCTGTTTTTT.

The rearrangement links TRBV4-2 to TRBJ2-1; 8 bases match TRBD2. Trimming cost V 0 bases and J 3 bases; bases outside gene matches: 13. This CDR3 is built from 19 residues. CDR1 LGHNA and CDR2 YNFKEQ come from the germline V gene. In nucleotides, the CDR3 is TGTGCCAGCAGCCAAGATCGGGGGGGCGGGGTAAGTGGCTACAATGAGCAGTTCTTC. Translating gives CASSQDRGGGVSGYNEQFF.

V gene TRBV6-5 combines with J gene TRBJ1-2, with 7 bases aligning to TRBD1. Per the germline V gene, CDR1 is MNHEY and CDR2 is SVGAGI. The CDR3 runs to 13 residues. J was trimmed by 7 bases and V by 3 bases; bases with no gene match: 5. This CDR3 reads CASSYDRAAGYTF. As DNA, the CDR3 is TGTGCCAGCAGTTATGACAGGGCGGCTGGCTACACCTTC.

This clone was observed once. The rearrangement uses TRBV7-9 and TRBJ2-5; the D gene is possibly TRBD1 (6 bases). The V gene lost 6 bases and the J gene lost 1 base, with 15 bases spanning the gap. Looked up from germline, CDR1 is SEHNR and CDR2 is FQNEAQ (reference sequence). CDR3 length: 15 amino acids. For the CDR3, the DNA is TGTGCCAGCAGTGTCCGCTCAGGGGTCCAAGAGACCCAGTACTTC. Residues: CASSVRSGVQETQYF.

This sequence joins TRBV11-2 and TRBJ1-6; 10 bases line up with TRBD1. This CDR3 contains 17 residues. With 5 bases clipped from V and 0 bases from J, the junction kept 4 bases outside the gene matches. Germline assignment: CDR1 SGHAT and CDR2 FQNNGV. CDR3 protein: CASSRQGAVSYNSPLHF. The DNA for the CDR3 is TGTGCCAGCAGCCGACAGGGGGCCGTCTCCTATAATTCACCCCTCCACTTT.

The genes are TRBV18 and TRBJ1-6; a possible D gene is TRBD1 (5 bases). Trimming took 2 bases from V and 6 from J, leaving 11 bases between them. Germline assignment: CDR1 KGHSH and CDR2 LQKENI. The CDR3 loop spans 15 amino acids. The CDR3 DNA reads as TGTGCCAGCTCACCAAGGCAGGGAGGTAATTCACCCCTCCACTTT. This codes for CASSPRQGGNSPLHF.

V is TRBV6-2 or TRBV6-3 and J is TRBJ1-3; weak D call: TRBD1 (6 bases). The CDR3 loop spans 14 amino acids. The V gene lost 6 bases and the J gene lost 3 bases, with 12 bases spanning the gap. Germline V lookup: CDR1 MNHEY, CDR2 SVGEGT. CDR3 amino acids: CASSPGGLGNTIYF. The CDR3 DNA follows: TGTGCCAGCAGCCCCGGGGGGCTTGGAAACACCATATATTTT.

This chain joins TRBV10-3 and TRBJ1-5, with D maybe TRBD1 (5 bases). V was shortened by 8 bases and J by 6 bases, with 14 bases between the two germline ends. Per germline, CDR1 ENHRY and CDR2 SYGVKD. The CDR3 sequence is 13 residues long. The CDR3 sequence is CAIAQGESQPQHF. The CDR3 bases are TGTGCCATCGCGCAGGGCGAGAGTCAGCCCCAGCATTTT.

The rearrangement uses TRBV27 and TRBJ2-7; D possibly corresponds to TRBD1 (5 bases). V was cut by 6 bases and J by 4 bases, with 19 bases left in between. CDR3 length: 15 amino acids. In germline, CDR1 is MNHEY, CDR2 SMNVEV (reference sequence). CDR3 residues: CASSLKTDREYEQYF. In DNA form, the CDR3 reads TGTGCCAGCAGCTTGAAAACAGACAGAGAATACGAGCAGTACTTC.

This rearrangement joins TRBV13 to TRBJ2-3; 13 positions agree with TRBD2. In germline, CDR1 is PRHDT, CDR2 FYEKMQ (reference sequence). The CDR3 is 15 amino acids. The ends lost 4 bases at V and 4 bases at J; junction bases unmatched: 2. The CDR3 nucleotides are TGTGCCAGCAGCTCTGGGACTAGCGGGGCAGATACGCAGTATTTT. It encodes CASSSGTSGADTQYF.

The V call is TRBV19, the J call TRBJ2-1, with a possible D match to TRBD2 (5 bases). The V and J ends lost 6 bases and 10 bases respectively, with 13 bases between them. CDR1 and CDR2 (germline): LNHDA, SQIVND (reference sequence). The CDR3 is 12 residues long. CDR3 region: CASSLGRGEQFF. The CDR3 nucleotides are TGTGCCAGTAGCCTGGGAAGAGGGGAGCAGTTCTTC.

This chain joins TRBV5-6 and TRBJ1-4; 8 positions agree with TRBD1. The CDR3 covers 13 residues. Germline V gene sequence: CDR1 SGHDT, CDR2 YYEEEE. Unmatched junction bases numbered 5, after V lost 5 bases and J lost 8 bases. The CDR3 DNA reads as TGTGCCAGCAGGTACAGGGGGAACGAAAAACTGTTTTTT. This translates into CASRYRGNEKLFF.

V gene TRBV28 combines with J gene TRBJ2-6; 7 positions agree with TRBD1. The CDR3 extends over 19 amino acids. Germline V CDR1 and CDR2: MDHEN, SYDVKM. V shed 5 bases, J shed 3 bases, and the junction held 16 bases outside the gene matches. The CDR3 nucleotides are TGTGCCAGCAGTATCACCGGGACAGCGGATCTCGATGGGGCCAACGTCCTGACTTTC. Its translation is CASSITGTADLDGANVLTF.

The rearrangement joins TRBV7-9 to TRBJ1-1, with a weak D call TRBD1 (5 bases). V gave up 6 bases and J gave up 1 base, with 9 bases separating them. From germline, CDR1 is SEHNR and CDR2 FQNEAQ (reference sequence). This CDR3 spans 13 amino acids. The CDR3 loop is CASSTQGNTEAFF. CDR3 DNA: TGTGCCAGCAGTACTCAGGGGAACACTGAAGCTTTCTTT.

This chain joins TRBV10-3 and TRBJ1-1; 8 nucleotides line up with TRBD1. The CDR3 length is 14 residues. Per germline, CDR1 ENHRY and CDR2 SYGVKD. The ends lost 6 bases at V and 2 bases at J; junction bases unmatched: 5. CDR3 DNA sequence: TGTGCCATCAGCGAAGGACAGGGAAACACTGAAGCTTTCTTT. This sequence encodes CAISEGQGNTEAFF.

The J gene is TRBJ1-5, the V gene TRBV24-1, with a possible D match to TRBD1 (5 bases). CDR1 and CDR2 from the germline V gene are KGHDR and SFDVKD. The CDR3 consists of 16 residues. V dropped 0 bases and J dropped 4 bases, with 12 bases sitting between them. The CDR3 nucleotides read TGTGCCACCAGTGATTTGTGGGGCGGCCCGAATCAGCCCCAGCATTTT. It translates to CATSDLWGGPNQPQHF.

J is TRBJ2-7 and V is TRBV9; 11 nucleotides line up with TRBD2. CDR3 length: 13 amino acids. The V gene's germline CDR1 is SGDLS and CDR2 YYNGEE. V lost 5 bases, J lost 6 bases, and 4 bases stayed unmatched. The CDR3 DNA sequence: TGTGCCAGCAGTCCTAGCGGGGGGTCCGAGCAGTACTTC. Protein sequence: CASSPSGGSEQYF. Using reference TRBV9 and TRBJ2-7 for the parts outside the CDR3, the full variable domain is DSGVTQTPKHLITATGQRVTLRCSPRSGDLSVYWYQQSLDQGLQFLIQYYNGEERAKGNILERFSAQQFPDLHSELNLSSLELGDSALYFCASSPSGGSEQYFGPGTRLTVT.